The text below deals with one T cell receptor beta chain. Its antigen is unknown. Per-base quality was not reported, and no clone a single base away is much larger than it. The cohort was made up of approximately 670 healthy bone marrow donors. All cohort members were sampled while nominally healthy, although unrecorded immune exposures were likely present. The donor was CMV seropositive and belonged to the group of 250 to 300 seropositive cohort members. A peripheral blood sample was collected from each donor, and TCR beta sequencing was performed on peripheral blood mononuclear cells. Genomic DNA was extracted from the blood cell samples with the Qiagen DNeasy Blood Extraction Kit. This record belongs to a study of cytomegalovirus exposure and HLA in healthy donors (dated by TCRdb to 2016 to 2017). In the study overall: According to an earlier analysis of a few hundred of the donors, about 180 million T cells yielded 90 million to 140 million unique TCR beta sequences and approximately 280 Gb of sequence data. The study profiled the T cell repertoires of 500 to 800 subjects by immunosequencing and related them to cytomegalovirus serostatus. All discovery cohort repertoires had been generated on a single sequencing platform. An early release covering roughly 640 HLA-typed donors comprised about 300 gigabases of sequencing data and 65 million to 100 million unique TCR sequences. In a later genetic analysis, genome-wide SNP genotypes for about 55% of the roughly 700 donors were used, and that subset was treated as a discovery cohort. Among the roughly 400 genotyped donors, roughly 80% belonged to the genetic ancestry cluster associated with self-reported Caucasian donors. To predict cytomegalovirus infection status, the study brought together high-throughput TCR immunosequencing, statistical association of individual TCRs with disease status, and machine learning. HLA typing covered class I and class II loci at four-digit resolution. In a later analysis, previously published TCR beta repertoires from several hundred donors were re-analyzed and high-resolution HLA genotyping was added so that TCR occurrence patterns could be studied. The number of donors typed differed by locus, with 629-630 for A, B, C, DRB1 and DQB1, more than 500 for DQA1, over 600 for DPA1, and approximately 470 for DPB1. In an earlier analysis of 587 of the donors, high-throughput TCR beta sequencing was used to judge whether each TCR beta V gene segment behaved as functional or pseudogenic. The study aimed to test whether cataloging public T cell receptors could reveal signatures of past pathogen exposure. Donor age, sex, ethnicity and CMV serostatus were compiled together with the repertoire data. Along with the roughly 700-subject first cohort, a separate validation cohort of approximately 110 different subjects was used. Rather than drawing on any new phenotypic data, the later analysis identified candidate immune exposures from TCR beta sequences and the way those sequences occurred across donors. Four to six DR-DQ haplotypes were handled as single units for association and clustering, since linkage in the cohort was strong. On average, roughly 240,000 unique TCR beta nucleotide sequences were sequenced per donor among about 400 genotyped donors of the cohort, with around 19% of those sequences being non-productive. Results and caveats for the whole study, not just this receptor: In the study, approximately 160 TCR beta chains were listed as associated with cytomegalovirus. According to the authors, the approach could potentially be generalized to other disease states and immunological phenotypes. In a later analysis, several top co-occurrence clusters were reported to appear linked to parvovirus B19, influenza, CMV and Epstein-Barr virus. In an earlier analysis of approximately 590 of the donors, most TCR beta V segments appeared in productive rearrangements about 87% or about 30% of the time, broadly matching IMGT annotations. In vitro tests confirmed that a few of the cytomegalovirus-associated TCR beta chains recognize cytomegalovirus antigens. In both the original and validation cohorts, the classifier was reported to diagnose cytomegalovirus status with high specificity and sensitivity. Some 16 rarely observed V segments, including chromosome 9 orphons, were excluded from the earlier analysis of approximately 500 of the donors because counts were too low. A cluster of highly shared sequence variants was judged likely to be a technical artifact of the sequencing pipeline. Because HLA typing was missing for some donors at each locus, association tests included only the typed subset. In this cohort, only TCR beta chains were sequenced, and detectable features were limited by the absence of alpha or paired-chain data. Roughly uniform sequencing depth across donors was assumed in presence/absence analyses, although this assumption may not hold. Correlated functional status among segregating V segments might be attributable to linkage disequilibrium, but an unknown experimental factor could not be ruled out. At a false discovery rate of 0.05, a later analysis linked 16,951 TCR beta sequences to specific HLA alleles. A further reported finding was that TCR beta sequences accurately predicted the HLA-A and HLA-B alleles for most subjects in the first cohort. A later genetic analysis associated a missense DCLRE1C variant with V-gene and J-gene trimming of TCR beta chains, and an independent cohort replicated the association. Across donors, most TCR sequences were observed very rarely, whereas some public TCRs were present in many individuals. When HLA alleles, especially DR and DQ, strongly co-occurred, TCR associations were difficult to assign to individual alleles. A later analysis found that most CMV-associated TCR beta chains appeared HLA-restricted, with HLA associations seemingly driven largely by CMV exposure. Compared with the roughly 700-donor mean, donors in an Asian-associated ancestry cluster had fewer N-insertions in productive TCRs, according to a later genetic analysis. Compared with equally common non-associated chains, HLA-associated TCR beta chains in a later analysis were more clonally expanded and had lower generation probabilities. In a later analysis, the rate of TCR association differed among HLA loci, with DRB1 alleles having the most associated TCRs and HLA-C alleles having the fewest. The 87-base-pair reads could not distinguish some IMGT-functional V segments, including TRBV6-2 and TRBV6-3, so those segments were excluded. For the cohort, immune exposure information was limited to CMV serostatus.

Receptor amplification or capture employed the immunoSEQ multiplex PCR assay. The multiplex PCR relied on a mix of 60 forward primers for TCR Vbeta segments and 13 reverse primers for TCR Jbeta segments. The CDR3 region of rearranged TCR beta genes was amplified from genomic DNA by a multiplex PCR assay. The amplified TCR beta libraries were sequenced on the Illumina HiSeq System as 87-base-pair reads. The authors processed their data as follows. Across the 666 repertoires, a later analysis counted approximately 75 million unique TCR beta chains, roughly 11 million of which were shared by at least two donors. Raw reads were error-corrected and collapsed into unique sequences with a nearest-neighbor algorithm that merged closely related sequences to remove PCR and sequencing errors. Alignment of CDR3 sequences to IMGT reference sequences was used to assign V, D and J gene segments. For a sequence to be retained, at least a six-nucleotide match to both a V gene segment and a J gene segment was required. A rearrangement counted as productive if the CDR3 had no stop codons and remained in frame with V and J, and every other rearrangement counted as non-productive. Following IMGT convention, CDR3 was defined as the stretch from the second conserved V-encoded cysteine up to the conserved J-encoded phenylalanine. In an earlier analysis of approximately 590 of the donors, sequences lacking an unambiguous match to a single V gene segment were excluded. In an earlier analysis of several hundred of the donors, V segments were called functional above 56.7% productive rearrangements and were called segregating when the between-donor standard deviation exceeded 5%. To diagnose cytomegalovirus status from the catalog of TCR beta chain sequences, a statistical classification framework was built. In a later analysis, TCR nucleotide sequences were compared against IMGT/GENE-DB human TR gene sequences so that V and J genes could be assigned. Using the TCRdist pipeline, a later analysis assigned CDR3 sequences along with most-parsimonious VDJ recombination scenarios. In a later analysis, each TCR beta chain was defined by its CDR3 amino acid sequence together with its V-gene family, and reads lacking a unique V-gene family were excluded. As a way to deal with suspected cross-contamination and a sequencing artifact, a later analysis dropped 450 to 600 nucleotide sequences that were highly shared and had low generation probability. In a later analysis, a clonal expansion index for each public chain was calculated from normalized within-repertoire ranks of inferred template counts. A later analysis computed generation probabilities with a VDJ recombination model fitted to out-of-frame rearrangements, and checked the results against IGoR. In a later analysis, TCR-TCR, TCR-HLA and TCR-CMV co-occurrence was scored with hypergeometric tests, and a repertoire-size bias correction was applied to TCR pairs. A later analysis estimated false discovery rates by permuting HLA or CMV assignments 20 times. In a later analysis, co-occurring TCRs were grouped using DBSCAN, and TCRdist sequence similarity was added for clustering within HLA-allele-positive subsets. For co-occurrence clustering, repertoires with fewer than 30,000 or more than 120,000 public chains were excluded, along with a handful of repertoires with anomalous nucleotide sharing. Drawn from immuneACCESS, this table holds only the in-frame rearrangements with V and J called that TCRdb kept. Clones are partly lost; checked studies trace under half to an unresolved V gene and leave the rest unexplained. V and J calls and clone size are copied from that table; D and trimming were computed from the DNA. This sample comprises 150,000 or so clones, roughly 82% of them detected only once. The top ten clonotypes cover 3.5% to 5% of the sample.

The germline V gene (reference sequence) provides CDR1 LNHNV and CDR2 YYDKDF. The CDR3 runs 13 residues from the cysteine to the phenylalanine. Only CDR3 DNA is held: 39 bases, read in frame from base 1. V is shortened by 0 bases, J by 7 bases, and the region joining them spans 9 bases. The clonotype comes from a male donor in good health and CMV-seropositive. Sequencing was performed on PBMCs. The chain is assembled from TRBV15 and TRBJ1-1; perhaps TRBD1 is the D gene, with 5 bases matching. The DNA is TGTGCCACCAGCAGAGACAGGGCCCGTGAAGCTTTCTTT. This codes for CATSRDRAREAFF.